This TCR beta chain was profiled in a study of cytomegalovirus exposure and HLA in healthy donors. On this clone: Its antigen remains unknown.

PCR used 60 Vbeta primers and 13 Jbeta primers. Generated by immunoSEQ multiplex PCR, the TCRdb table keeps only in-frame clones and is missing some. The data contain more than 150,000 clones, 82% of them singletons. In nominal health when sampled, donors likely had unrecorded immune exposures nonetheless. Study outcomes and limitations: Rare sequences made up most TCRs, while some public TCRs were found in many donors. Apart from CMV serostatus, no immune exposure information was available.

There are 15 residues in the CDR3. The germline V gene has CDR1 SGHTS and CDR2 YDEGEE. The germline V and J ends were trimmed by 0 bases and 0 bases, with 6 bases remaining between them. The genes are TRBV5-8 and TRBJ2-2; D remains ambiguous. The sample was PBMCs. This sequence originates from a woman aged 50 to 60 in good health and CMV-seropositive. CDR3 sequence (DNA): TGTGCCAGCAGCTTGGTAAAATCGAACACCGGGGAGCTGTTTTTT. As protein: CASSLVKSNTGELFF.